This TCR beta chain was retrieved from a study of shared T cell receptors in the human thymus (dated by TCRdb to the early 2020s). As for the study more broadly: The study investigated the way shared, self-reactive T-cell receptor alpha chains are produced in the human thymus.

The table lists this clone with a count of one. What this receptor recognizes is not known. No base quality values were provided; no much bigger clone lies one nucleotide off. The receptor library was made with the immunoSEQ multiplex PCR assay. TCRdb's version of the immuneACCESS table is confined to in-frame rearrangements and falls short of the full clone set. An unresolved V gene accounts for under half of the shortfall where checked; the remainder is of unknown origin. The sample has 630,000 or so clones on record, about 87% of them singletons. The ten largest clones capture roughly 0.0089% of the sample. A further study also used this sample, focusing on human thymus T cells. The second source states: Immunologically healthy infants undergoing open corrective cardiac surgery for congenital heart defects in Finland were used as donors. Thymus tissue was obtained as surgical resects removed during corrective cardiac surgery. Both the thymic and the peripheral blood repertoires appeared to show biased V and J gene segment usage. Highly overlapping thymic TCR repertoires among unrelated individuals were reported in the related research. The study characterized TCR alpha and beta repertoires from fewer than ten infant thymus samples and a few related peripheral blood samples. The cohort included several male and a couple of female infants, with donor ages spanning 7 to 244 days. Thymocytes were freed from the tissue by mechanical means and kept at -70 degrees C as pellets of roughly 8.5-31 million cells. A QIAsymphony instrument was used to extract genomic DNA from the frozen cell pellets. The immunoSEQ multiplex PCR assay was used to amplify the TCRB and TCRAD loci from a standardized amount of quality-controlled genomic DNA. The V(D)J region was spanned by amplicons of a length sufficient to cover the CDR3 and to identify V and J genes. The commercial immunoSEQ service was used to sequence amplicons on an Illumina platform. Primer bias and sequencing errors were corrected as previously described, and TCRAD and TCRB definitions were based on the IMGT database. The repertoires were analysed using immunoSEQ Analyzer 3.0 and VDJTools for basic statistics, V/J segment usage, diversity estimates, rarefaction and pairwise overlap. To estimate diversity, the Chao1, ChaoE, Efron-Thisted, Shannon and inverse Simpson indices were applied, and diversity was also estimated on datasets down-sampled to the smallest sample. Repertoire overlap was determined by strict matching of CDR3 nucleotide sequence, V gene and J gene, and Jaccard-based multidimensional scaling clustering was applied. On average, roughly 850,000 unique TCRB clonotypes were obtained from thymus samples, compared with 70,000 to 100,000 from blood samples.

The specimen sequenced was thymocytes. This receptor was taken from a boy less than two years old with a congenital heart defect. Donor details come from another sample of the same person, matched by shared clones.

This receptor has the CDR3 CATSRDRRCDNEQFF. Here is the DNA: TGTGCCACCAGCAGAGATCGGCGGTGCGACAATGAGCAGTTCTTC. The sequence joins TRBV15 to TRBJ2-1; no D segment can be confidently identified. The CDR3 starts with the cysteine, ends with the phenylalanine, and has 15 residues. The kept DNA is CDR3 alone, 45 bases in frame from the first base. CDR1 and CDR2, looked up from the germline V gene (reference sequence), are LNHNV and YYDKDF. V was cut back by 0 bases and J by 5 bases, leaving a gap of 11 bases between them.